Below are 32 T cell receptor beta chains sequenced from a single sample in a study of blood T cell repertoires in COVID-19. Libraries were prepared by immunoSEQ multiplex PCR; TCRdb keeps only in-frame clonotypes and omits some of them. Of about 280,000 clones in the sample, around 85% are singletons; the top ten hold 2.5% to 3%. Sequencing was done on a sample of PBMCs or T cells enriched from blood (not recorded which). The receptors were gathered from a woman in her 50s who had recovered from COVID-19.

V usage is TRBV19 and J usage is TRBJ1-5; unclear D gene. V shed 6 bases and J shed 4 bases, with 16 bases lying between them. The CDR3 has 15 residues. Germline lookup yields CDR1 LNHDA and CDR2 SQIVND (reference sequence). CDR3 loop: CASRRPGLINQPQHF. The CDR3 bases are TGTGCCAGTAGGAGACCCGGACTCATAAATCAGCCCCAGCATTTT. The full variable domain, its missing parts supplied by reference TRBV19 and TRBJ1-5, is DGGITQSPKYLFRKEGQNVTLSCEQNLNHDAMYWYRQDPGQGLRLIYYSQIVNDFQKGDIAEGYSVSREKKESFPLTVTSAQKNPTAFYLCASRRPGLINQPQHFGDGTRLSIL.

J is TRBJ2-5 and V is TRBV14; tentative D call: TRBD1 (5 bases). Trimming stripped 2 bases from V and 5 bases from J, with 18 bases between. Germline CDR1 is SGHDN and CDR2 is FVKESK. CDR3 size: 16 residues. The DNA of the CDR3 is TGTGCCAGCAGCCAAATAGGACAACCAGAACGGGAGACCCAGTACTTC. Residues: CASSQIGQPERETQYF.

CDR3 amino acids: CAWRQIPDTQYF. CDR3 nucleotides: TGTGCCTGGAGACAAATCCCAGATACGCAGTATTTT. J is TRBJ2-3 and V is TRBV30; D gene uncertain. V dropped 3 bases and J dropped 4 bases, with 8 bases sitting between them. Germline V lookup: CDR1 GTSNPN, CDR2 SVGIG (reference sequence). CDR3 length: 12 amino acids.

The chain carries TRBV12-3 or TRBV12-4 and TRBJ2-5; possible D gene TRBD2, 5 bases. The CDR3 runs 13 residues. Trimming stripped 6 bases from V and 4 bases from J, with 12 bases between. The CDR3 DNA reads as TGTGCCAGCAGGGAGGAACAGCGAGAGACCCAGTACTTC. Translation: CASREEQRETQYF.

This chain joins TRBV6-5 and TRBJ1-6; D unclear. Germline CDR1 and CDR2: MNHEY and SVGAGI. The CDR3 sequence is 13 residues long. V was cut by 7 bases and J by 9 bases, with 13 bases left in between. CDR3 DNA sequence: TGTGCCAGCAAACCAAAGCCCACTTCACCCCTCCACTTT. Its protein is CASKPKPTSPLHF.

This clone was recorded once. The V gene is TRBV6-2 or TRBV6-3, the J gene TRBJ2-1, with TRBD1 matching 11 bases. The CDR3 is made up of 17 amino acids. The V gene's germline CDR1 is MNHEY and CDR2 SVGEGT. V lost 0 bases, J lost 7 bases, and 8 bases stayed unmatched. The CDR3 DNA reads TGTGCCAGCAGTTACTCTTCCCGGACAGGGGGCTCGAATGAGCAGTTCTTC. This gives the protein CASSYSSRTGGSNEQFF.

V is TRBV28 and J is TRBJ2-2; 9 bases map to TRBD1. The trim removed 7 bases at V and 1 base at J, leaving 7 bases unmatched. Germline values: CDR1 MDHEN, CDR2 SYDVKM. This CDR3 is built from 16 residues. CDR3 DNA: TGTGCCAGCAAAATACCGGGACAGGGGAACACCGGGGAGCTGTTTTTT. Translation gives CASKIPGQGNTGELFF.

The J gene is TRBJ1-3, the V gene TRBV2; 9 nucleotides agree with TRBD1. V lost 6 bases and J lost 0; bases outside the gene matches: 3. From germline, CDR1 is SNHLY and CDR2 FYNNEI. The CDR3 loop spans 15 amino acids. The CDR3 sequence is CASRGQGLSGNTIYF. CDR3 DNA sequence: TGTGCCAGCAGGGGACAGGGCCTCTCTGGAAACACCATATATTTT.

The V gene is TRBV6-5, the J gene TRBJ2-1; 11 bases fit TRBD2. V lost 8 bases, J lost 7 bases, and 7 bases stayed unmatched. CDR1 MNHEY and CDR2 SVGAGI come from the germline V gene. This CDR3 is built from 14 residues. CDR3 protein: CASSTGTSGNEQFF. The CDR3 coding sequence is TGTGCCAGCTCTACCGGGACTAGCGGTAATGAGCAGTTCTTC.

This clone showed up just a few times. The chain joins TRBV12-5 to TRBJ2-1; 11 positions match TRBD1. V lost 1 base to trimming and J lost 3 bases; unmatched junction nucleotides: 14. The CDR3 has 20 amino acids. Germline values: CDR1 LGHNT, CDR2 FRNRAP. The CDR3 spells CASGLAARGLDRGLYNEQFF. CDR3 in DNA: TGTGCTAGTGGTTTGGCCGCTAGGGGACTGGACAGGGGGCTCTACAATGAGCAGTTCTTC.

The chain uses TRBV6-5 and TRBJ1-6, with D possibly TRBD1 on 5 matching bases. The CDR3 is 15 amino acids. The germline V gene has CDR1 MNHEY and CDR2 SVGAGI. With 6 bases removed from V and 7 bases from J, the gap between germline ends came to 16 bases. The CDR3 loop is CASSGGTVVNSPLHF. CDR3 bases: TGTGCCAGCAGCGGGGGGACTGTTGTGAATTCACCCCTCCACTTT.

This chain joins TRBV7-9 and TRBJ1-4; TRBD1 matches at 9 bases. This CDR3 is 14 amino acids long. From germline, CDR1 is SEHNR and CDR2 FQNEAQ (reference sequence). V lost 6 bases to trimming and J lost 6 bases; unmatched junction nucleotides: 5. The DNA of the CDR3 is TGTGCCAGCAGAGTGGGACAGGGTGATGAAAAACTGTTTTTT. Translated: CASRVGQGDEKLFF. Variable domain in full (rest from reference TRBV7-9 and TRBJ1-4): DTGVSQNPRHKITKRGQNVTFRCDPISEHNRLYWYRQTLGQGPEFLTYFQNEAQLEKSRLLSDRFSAERPKGSFSTLEIQRTEQGDSAMYLCASRVGQGDEKLFFGSGTQLSVL.

This clone was picked up a small number of times. The CDR3 DNA reads as TGTGCCAGCAGACCCTCACGGGGGAACTATGGCTACACCTTC. It specifies CASRPSRGNYGYTF. This chain links TRBV6-5 with TRBJ1-2; D possibly corresponds to TRBD1 (5 bases). Germline V CDR1 and CDR2: MNHEY, SVGAGI. Trimming took 6 bases from V and 2 from J, leaving 13 bases between them. The CDR3 loop spans 14 amino acids.

This chain connects TRBV19 to TRBJ1-3, with TRBD1 identical over 9 bases. The CDR3 loop spans 15 amino acids. The trim removed 5 bases at V and 8 bases at J, leaving 10 bases unmatched. Germline-derived CDR1 and CDR2 are LNHDA and SQIVND (reference sequence). The CDR3 region has the DNA TGTGCCAGTAGTTCGGACAGGGGATTCGGACACACCATATATTTT. Residues: CASSSDRGFGHTIYF.

CDR3 sequence reads: CASSYSVSSYEQYF. The DNA of the CDR3 is TGTGCCAGCAGTTACTCGGTCAGCTCCTACGAGCAGTACTTC. The chain carries TRBV6-2 or TRBV6-3 and TRBJ2-7; D not resolved. CDR1 and CDR2 from the germline V gene are MNHEY and SVGEGT. This CDR3 is built from 14 residues. Deletions cut 0 bases from V and 0 bases from J, with 6 bases between.

This chain links TRBV4-1 with TRBJ1-1; D possibly corresponds to TRBD1 (6 bases). The CDR3 sequence is 14 residues long. Trimming pared 6 bases from V and 0 bases from J, leaving 11 bases between. Looked up from germline, CDR1 is MGHRA and CDR2 is YSYEKL. CDR3 nucleotides: TGCGCCAGCAGGAACAGGGCCTTGAACACTGAAGCTTTCTTT. It is translated as CASRNRALNTEAFF.

V gene TRBV30 combines with J gene TRBJ1-1; D gene unclear. The CDR3 sequence is 13 residues long. V dropped 0 bases and J dropped 3 bases, with 8 bases sitting between them. Germline V gene lookup returns CDR1 GTSNPN and CDR2 SVGIG (reference sequence). This CDR3 reads CAWSVGEDTEAFF. The DNA of the CDR3 is TGTGCCTGGAGTGTAGGAGAGGACACTGAAGCTTTCTTT.

J is TRBJ1-6 and V is TRBV25-1; D is uncertain. V was trimmed by 4 bases and J by 9 bases, leaving 7 bases between them. Germline CDR1 MGHDK, CDR2 SYGVNS. This CDR3 is 12 amino acids long. CDR3 DNA sequence: TGTGCCAGCAGTGTAAATAGTTCACCCCTCCACTTT. It specifies CASSVNSSPLHF.

The rearrangement links TRBV3-1 (or the pseudogene TRBV3-2) to TRBJ2-2; 8 positions match TRBD1. The CDR3 extends over 12 amino acids. Germline lookup yields CDR1 LGHDT and CDR2 YNNKEL (reference sequence). Unmatched junction bases numbered 5, after V lost 11 bases and J lost 6 bases. CDR3 sequence reads: CAGQGYSGELFF. The DNA for the CDR3 is TGTGCCGGACAGGGATACTCCGGGGAGCTGTTTTTT.

The CDR3 region has the DNA TGTGCCAGCAGCCGTAGACAGCTTGCAACTAATGAAAAACTGTTTTTT. It is translated as CASSRRQLATNEKLFF. The J gene is TRBJ1-4, the V gene TRBV7-9; a possible D gene is TRBD1 (5 bases). CDR3 length: 16 amino acids. Germline CDR1 reads SEHNR; CDR2 reads FQNEAQ (reference sequence). Deletions cut 5 bases from V and 0 bases from J, with 13 bases between.

This clone was seen just once. The rearrangement links TRBV7-9 to TRBJ2-3, with 11 bases identical to TRBD2. This CDR3 is built from 15 residues. Per germline, CDR1 SEHNR and CDR2 FQNEAQ (reference sequence). Germline trimming cut 3 bases from V and 3 bases from J; bases unmatched to any gene: 2. CDR3 coding DNA: TGTGCCAGCAGCTTTAGCGGGAGGGGGACAGATACGCAGTATTTT. It is translated as CASSFSGRGTDTQYF. Full variable domain (remainder filled in from reference TRBV7-9 and TRBJ2-3): DTGVSQNPRHKITKRGQNVTFRCDPISEHNRLYWYRQTLGQGPEFLTYFQNEAQLEKSRLLSDRFSAERPKGSFSTLEIQRTEQGDSAMYLCASSFSGRGTDTQYFGPGTRLTVL.

Written as DNA, the CDR3 is TGTGCCAGCAGCTTAGAACAGGCCTCCTACAATGAGCAGTTCTTC. Translation: CASSLEQASYNEQFF. The chain joins TRBV7-6 to TRBJ2-1; possibly TRBD1 for D (5 bases). Trimming took off 1 base at V and 0 bases at J, with 7 bases between the two ends. This CDR3 contains 15 residues. Per germline, CDR1 SGHVS and CDR2 FNYEAQ.

V and J are TRBV3-1 (or the pseudogene TRBV3-2) and TRBJ2-5; the D gene is possibly TRBD2 (7 bases). Germline V gene data show CDR1 as LGHDT and CDR2 as YNNKEL (reference sequence). The CDR3 totals 14 residues. V lost 4 bases and J 4 bases, leaving 13 bases between the germline ends. The CDR3 DNA follows: TGTGCCAGCAGCCCTGGGGGGGCCCTAGAGACCCAGTACTTC. It translates to CASSPGGALETQYF.

The genes are TRBV5-8 and TRBJ2-2; maybe TRBD2 (7 bases). The CDR3 is 15 residues long. The germline V and J ends were trimmed by 2 bases and 5 bases, with 13 bases remaining between them. Per the germline V gene, CDR1 is SGHTS and CDR2 is YDEGEE. In DNA, the CDR3 is TGTGCCAGCAGCTTCGTGAGGGGGGGGACCGGGGAGCTGTTTTTT. Residues: CASSFVRGGTGELFF.

The rearrangement joins TRBV5-6 to TRBJ2-1; 7 bases line up with TRBD2. The CDR3 length is 18 residues. V was clipped by 0 bases and J by 2 bases; unmatched bases: 11. Germline V gives CDR1 SGHDT, CDR2 YYEEEE. CDR3 amino acids: CASSLGEAGEGTYNEQFF. The CDR3 bases are TGTGCCAGCAGCTTGGGGGAGGCGGGAGAGGGGACCTACAATGAGCAGTTCTTC.

This clone appeared a single time. The chain recombines TRBV9 with TRBJ2-1; 10 bases are shared with TRBD1. The ends lost 4 bases at V and 2 bases at J; junction bases unmatched: 6. The CDR3 consists of 16 residues. Germline CDR1 and CDR2: SGDLS and YYNGEE. In nucleotides, the CDR3 is TGTGCCAGCAGCCGACCCGGGACAGGGGCCTACAATGAGCAGTTCTTC. Its translation is CASSRPGTGAYNEQFF. Full variable domain (rest looked up from reference TRBV9 and TRBJ2-1): DSGVTQTPKHLITATGQRVTLRCSPRSGDLSVYWYQQSLDQGLQFLIQYYNGEERAKGNILERFSAQQFPDLHSELNLSSLELGDSALYFCASSRPGTGAYNEQFFGPGTRLTVL.

V and J are TRBV7-2 and TRBJ1-1; 8 nucleotides agree with TRBD1. Trimming at V came to 3 bases and at J to 7 bases, leaving 4 bases not matched to a gene. The V gene's germline CDR1 is SGHTA and CDR2 FQGNSA. CDR3 length equals 13 residues. CDR3 DNA: TGTGCCAGCAGCTTTGGGACAGGCCTTGAAGCTTTCTTT. Protein product: CASSFGTGLEAFF.

The chain is built from TRBV18 and TRBJ2-4; TRBD2 agrees at 8 bases. The V and J ends lost 5 bases and 7 bases, in that order; junction bases with no gene match: 13. The CDR3 runs 16 residues. Germline values: CDR1 KGHSH, CDR2 LQKENI. Here the CDR3 reads CASSSSGTRTKNIQYF. CDR3 in DNA: TGTGCCAGCTCATCCTCCGGGACTAGGACGAAGAACATTCAGTACTTC. The variable domain in full, completed from reference TRBV18 and TRBJ2-4, reads NAGVMQNPRHLVRRRGQEARLRCSPMKGHSHVYWYRQLPEEGLKFMVYLQKENIIDESGMPKERFSAEFPKEGPSILRIQQVVRGDSAAYFCASSSSGTRTKNIQYFGAGTRLSVL.

The V call is TRBV19, the J call TRBJ2-5; TRBD1 is a possible D gene (6 bases). The CDR3 has 16 residues. Per the germline V gene, CDR1 is LNHDA and CDR2 is SQIVND (reference sequence). The V end lost 6 bases, the J end lost 2 bases, and 19 bases lay between the germline ends. In DNA form, the CDR3 reads TGTGCCAGTAGCTCTCCGAGGCAGGGGTCACAAGAGACCCAGTACTTC. Protein: CASSSPRQGSQETQYF.

The chain combines TRBV7-3 with TRBJ1-1; a weak D match, TRBD1 (6 bases). CDR3 length equals 14 residues. V gave up 5 bases and J gave up 1 base, with 11 bases separating them. Germline CDR1 and CDR2: SGHTA and FQGTGA. The CDR3 coding sequence is TGTGCCAGCAGCCCGGGGACATCGAACACTGAAGCTTTCTTT. As protein: CASSPGTSNTEAFF.

The chain uses TRBV5-1 and TRBJ2-1, with D possibly TRBD2 on 6 matching bases. The CDR3 sequence is 14 residues long. Trimming removed 6 bases at V and 6 bases at J, with 16 bases between. Germline assignment: CDR1 SGHRS and CDR2 YFSETQ. Here the CDR3 DNA reads TGCGCCAGCACTCGGGGCGGGGAGCTCAATGAGCAGTTCTTC. Translation gives CASTRGGELNEQFF.

The chain has TRBV7-9 and TRBJ2-1; D ambiguous. This CDR3 is 11 amino acids long. CDR1 is SEHNR and CDR2 is FQNEAQ in the germline V gene (reference sequence). V lost 3 bases and J lost 12, with 9 bases in between. This CDR3 is CASSFGPGQFF. In DNA, the CDR3 is TGTGCCAGCAGCTTTGGCCCGGGGCAGTTCTTC.